The 15 T cell receptor beta chains listed next were all sequenced from one sample in a study of early T cells in non-severe SARS-CoV-2 infection (dated by TCRdb to about 2021). Library prep was done by 5' RACE. Sequencer: NextSeq 500. The public reads were reprocessed in TCRdb via fastp at Q25 and MiXCR, keeping in-frame beta chains. Rows with a matching CDR3 protein are joined into one entry that keeps the most common DNA and genes. The sample profile shows roughly 53,000 distinct CDR3 sequences; roughly a tenth of them were found once. Less than 25% of the sample goes to the ten largest clones. Sequenced material: whole blood. These receptors were collected from an adult who was a healthcare worker with PCR-confirmed SARS-CoV-2 infection or an uninfected control (not recorded which).

This CDR3 reads CASSEGYQETQYF. CDR3 bases: TGTGCCAGCAGTGAGGGATACCAAGAGACCCAGTACTTC. V gene TRBV2 combines with J gene TRBJ2-5; D gene unclear. In germline, CDR1 is SNHLY, CDR2 FYNNEI. V shed 3 bases and J shed 0 bases, with 5 bases lying between them. This CDR3 has 13 amino acids.

This CDR3 reads CASRLAGAKNIQYF. CDR3 DNA: TGTGCCAGCAGACTAGCGGGGGCCAAAAACATTCAGTACTTC. The rearrangement links TRBV12-3 or TRBV12-4 to TRBJ2-4; TRBD2 matches at 10 bases. Trimming took 6 bases from V and 1 from J; bases not matched to a gene: 0. This CDR3 spans 14 amino acids.

This clonotype was counted many times. The chain has TRBV20-1 and TRBJ2-1; TRBD2 agrees at 9 bases. This CDR3 has 14 amino acids. The V segment lost 4 bases and the J segment 9 bases; nucleotides outside the gene matches: 10. CDR1 is DFQATT and CDR2 is SNEGSKA in the germline V gene (reference sequence). The CDR3 is CSAISAGGPGEQFF. CDR3 bases: TGCAGTGCTATTAGTGCGGGGGGGCCAGGTGAGCAGTTCTTC.

CDR3 nucleotides: TGTGCCTGGAGTGCCCCCGACAGGGTGGCCGGGGAGCTGTTTTTT. It codes for CAWSAPDRVAGELFF. The V and J genes are TRBV30 and TRBJ2-2; TRBD1 aligns across 7 bases. Germline V gene data show CDR1 as GTSNPN and CDR2 as SVGIG (reference sequence). The ends lost 1 base at V and 6 bases at J; junction bases unmatched: 8. The CDR3 is made up of 15 amino acids. The full variable domain, completed using reference TRBV30 and TRBJ2-2, is SQTIHQWPATLVQPVGSPLSLECTVEGTSNPNLYWYRQAAGRGLQLLFYSVGIGQISSEVPQNLSASRPQDRQFILSSKKLLLSDSGFYLCAWSAPDRVAGELFFGEGSRLTVL.

Ten or more counts support this clonotype. The V gene is TRBV7-9, the J gene TRBJ1-3, with D unresolved. In germline, CDR1 is SEHNR, CDR2 FQNEAQ (reference sequence). This CDR3 has 13 amino acids. The V and J ends lost 4 bases and 4 bases respectively, with 8 bases between them. The CDR3 DNA is TGTGCCAGCAGCTCTCTTCGGGGAAACACCATATATTTT. Its translation: CASSSLRGNTIYF.

This clonotype has ten or more counts. This sequence joins TRBV29-1 and TRBJ1-1; D perhaps matches TRBD1 (6 bases). V gave up 2 bases and J gave up 4 bases, with 14 bases separating them. CDR3 length equals 14 residues. Germline V lookup: CDR1 SQVTM, CDR2 ANQGSEA. In nucleotides, the CDR3 is TGCAGCGTTGAATCGAGGGGGAGAGGCACTGAAGCTTTCTTT. It is translated as CSVESRGRGTEAFF.

This chain links TRBV11-2 with TRBJ1-1, with a weak D call TRBD1 (5 bases). CDR1 SGHAT and CDR2 FQNNGV come from the germline V gene. The CDR3 runs to 12 residues. V gave up 5 bases and J gave up 7 bases, with 11 bases separating them. In DNA, the CDR3 is TGTGCCAGCAGCGGGGGGGTGATTGAAGCTTTCTTT. Translation gives CASSGGVIEAFF.

This clonotype has just a few counts. This sequence joins TRBV15 and TRBJ2-7; 7 positions agree with TRBD2. The J segment lost 0 bases and the V segment lost 1 base, leaving 6 bases of the junction unmatched. Germline CDR1 is LNHNV and CDR2 is YYDKDF (reference sequence). CDR3 size: 16 residues. This chain's CDR3 is CATSRGAGVDSYEQYF. The CDR3 DNA follows: TGTGCCACCAGCAGAGGGGCGGGGGTCGACTCCTACGAGCAGTACTTC.

The chain uses TRBV30 and TRBJ2-3, with D unclear. Germline values: CDR1 GTSNPN, CDR2 SVGIG (reference sequence). CDR3 size: 13 residues. Trimming stripped 2 bases from V and 5 bases from J, with 11 bases between. CDR3 in amino acids: CAWSRLLLDTQYF. The CDR3 nucleotides are TGTGCCTGGAGTAGGCTCCTACTAGATACGCAGTATTTT.

This chain joins TRBV4-2 and TRBJ2-2, with TRBD1 identical over 7 bases. The CDR3 totals 16 residues. V trimming: 4 bases; J trimming: 1 base; junction bases outside the gene matches: 6. The germline gives CDR1 LGHNA, CDR2 YNFKEQ. CDR3 sequence: CASSRIRDRNTGELFF. The DNA of the CDR3 is TGTGCCAGCAGCCGTATACGGGACAGGAACACCGGGGAGCTGTTTTTT.

This clonotype showed up many times. The rearrangement joins TRBV6-2 or TRBV6-3 to TRBJ2-6; perhaps TRBD2 as D (5 bases). Germline-derived CDR1 and CDR2 are MNHEY and SVGEGT. V dropped 2 bases and J dropped 0 bases, with 17 bases sitting between them. The CDR3 is made up of 19 amino acids. The CDR3 here is CASSYSRGTTSSGANVLTF. For the CDR3, the DNA is TGTGCCAGCAGTTACAGCCGGGGAACAACTTCCTCTGGGGCCAACGTCCTGACTTTC.

This clonotype was counted many times. The rearrangement links TRBV7-9 to TRBJ2-1; a weak D match, TRBD2 (5 bases). CDR1 is SEHNR and CDR2 is FQNEAQ in the germline V gene (reference sequence). CDR3 length equals 14 residues. V lost 2 bases to trimming and J lost 9 bases, with 14 bases between them. The chain's CDR3 is CASSLSLDGSEQFF. Here the CDR3 DNA reads TGTGCCAGCAGCTTATCCCTAGATGGGAGTGAGCAGTTCTTC.

This clonotype was counted many times. This chain joins TRBV4-2 and TRBJ1-1; D unresolved. V was clipped by 0 bases and J by 4 bases, with 18 bases between them. This CDR3 is 17 amino acids long. Germline loops: CDR1 LGHNA, CDR2 YNFKEQ. CDR3 coding DNA: TGTGCCAGCAGCCAAGACGGGTTTATGGAGGCCCCCACTGAAGCTTTCTTT. This gives the protein CASSQDGFMEAPTEAFF.

The chain recombines TRBV19 with TRBJ2-7; the D is unclear. The CDR3 is 15 amino acids. Deletions cut 1 base from V and 0 bases from J, with 10 bases between. Germline values: CDR1 LNHDA, CDR2 SQIVND (reference sequence). CDR3 protein: CASSIVGGDSYEQYF. The CDR3 DNA is TGTGCCAGTAGTATAGTGGGCGGTGACTCCTACGAGCAGTACTTC.

This clonotype showed up just a few times. The rearrangement joins TRBV11-2 to TRBJ2-3; D possibly uses TRBD1 or TRBD2 (5 bases each). Germline CDR1 and CDR2: SGHAT and FQNNGV. The germline V and J ends were trimmed by 4 bases and 9 bases, with 8 bases remaining between them. CDR3 length: 11 residues. The chain's CDR3 is CASSSWGTQYF. Here the CDR3 DNA reads TGTGCCAGCAGCTCTTGGGGGACGCAGTATTTT.